This paragraph covers one T cell receptor (beta chain) sequence. Its antigen is not known. The assay was immunoSEQ multiplex PCR, and TCRdb's table has in-frame clones only and misses some. The sample yields 55,000 to 60,000 clones, approximately 89% seen once. The record originates from a study of PD-1 blockade in classical Hodgkin lymphoma. The germline V gene has CDR1 MDHEN and CDR2 SYDVKM. V gave up 5 bases and J gave up 0 bases; unmatched junction bases: 7. The CDR3 totals 16 residues. General study results and limits: In newly diagnosed patients, baseline TCR diversity was reportedly below that of healthy donors.

No patient escaped relapse after autologous stem cell transplantation, and brentuximab vedotin exposure varied. This clonotype was sampled from a human donor with classical Hodgkin lymphoma. The V and J genes are TRBV28 and TRBJ2-7; 10 bases line up with TRBD2. The sample in question was peripheral blood mononuclear cells (PBMCs), obtained before the second cycle of nivolumab. The CDR3 region is CASSIITSGDSYEQYF. The DNA for the CDR3 is TGTGCCAGCAGTATCATTACTAGCGGGGACTCCTACGAGCAGTACTTC. Drawing the rest from reference TRBV28 and TRBJ2-7, the complete variable domain is DVKVTQSSRYLVKRTGEKVFLECVQDMDHENMFWYRQDPGLGLRLIYFSYDVKMKEKGDIPEGYSVSREKKERFSLILESASTNQTSMYLCASSIITSGDSYEQYFGPGTRLTVT.